This T cell receptor beta chain was profiled in a study of cytomegalovirus exposure and HLA in healthy donors. Notes on the study in general: Highest at DRB1 and lowest at HLA-C, TCR association rates differed among HLA loci in a later analysis. The study carried out a later analysis of TCR beta sequences. It associated some 17,000 of them with specific HLA alleles at a false discovery rate of 0.05.

J gave up 2 bases and V 7 bases, and 5 bases lay outside the gene matches. The CDR3 spans 14 residues. The germline gives CDR1 MDHEN, CDR2 SYDVKM. The PCR employed 60 Vbeta primers together with 13 Jbeta primers. As originally analysed: Later, 80 million or so unique TCR beta chains were counted in an analysis, and roughly 11 million of them were shared. TCRdb keeps only in-frame clones here, not all; method: immunoSEQ multiplex PCR. V and J calls and clone size are given by that table; D and trimming were obtained from the DNA. The data contain 95,000 to 130,000 clones, around 10% of them singletons. A note on this clone: Its antigen is still unknown.

The rearrangement joins TRBV28 to TRBJ1-5, with 7 bases identical to TRBD1. The sample consisted of PBMCs. The clonotype comes from a man aged 30 to 45 in good health and CMV-seronegative. CDR3 loop: CASNPGQGNQPQHF. The CDR3 DNA is TGTGCCAGCAATCCCGGACAGGGCAATCAGCCCCAGCATTTT.